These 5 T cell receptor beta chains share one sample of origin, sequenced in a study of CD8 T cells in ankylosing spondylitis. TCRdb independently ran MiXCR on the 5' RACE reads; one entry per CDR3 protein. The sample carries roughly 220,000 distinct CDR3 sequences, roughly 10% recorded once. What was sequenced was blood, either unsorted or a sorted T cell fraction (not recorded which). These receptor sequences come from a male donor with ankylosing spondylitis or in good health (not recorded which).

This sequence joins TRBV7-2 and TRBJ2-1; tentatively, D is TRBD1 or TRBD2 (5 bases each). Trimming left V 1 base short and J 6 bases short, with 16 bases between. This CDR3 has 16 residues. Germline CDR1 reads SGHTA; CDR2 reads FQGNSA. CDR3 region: CASSLDSGPGTNEQFF. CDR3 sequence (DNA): TGTGCCAGCAGCTTAGATTCGGGGCCTGGAACCAATGAGCAGTTCTTC.

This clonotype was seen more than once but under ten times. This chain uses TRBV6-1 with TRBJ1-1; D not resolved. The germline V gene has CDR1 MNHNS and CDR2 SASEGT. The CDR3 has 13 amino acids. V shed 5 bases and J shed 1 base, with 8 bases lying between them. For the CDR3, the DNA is TGTGCCAGCAGTAGACTTCAGAACACTGAAGCTTTCTTT. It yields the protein CASSRLQNTEAFF.

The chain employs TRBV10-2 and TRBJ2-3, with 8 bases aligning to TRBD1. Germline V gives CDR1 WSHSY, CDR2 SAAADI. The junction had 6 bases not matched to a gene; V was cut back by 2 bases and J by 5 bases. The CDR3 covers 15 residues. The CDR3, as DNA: TGCGCCAGCAGTGAGGCAGGACAGGGCATAGATACGCAGTATTTT. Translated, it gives CASSEAGQGIDTQYF.

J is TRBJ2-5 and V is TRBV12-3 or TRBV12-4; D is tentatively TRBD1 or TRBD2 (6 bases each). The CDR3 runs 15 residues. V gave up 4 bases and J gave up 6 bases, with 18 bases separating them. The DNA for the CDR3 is TGTGCCAGCAGTTCCCATTGGGGGGCCGGCAAGACCCAGTACTTC. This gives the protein CASSSHWGAGKTQYF.

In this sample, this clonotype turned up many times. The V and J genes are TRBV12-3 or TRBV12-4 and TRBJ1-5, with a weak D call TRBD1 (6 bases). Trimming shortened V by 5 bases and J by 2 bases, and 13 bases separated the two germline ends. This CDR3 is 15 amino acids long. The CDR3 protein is CASSPQGRGNQPQHF. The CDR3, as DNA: TGTGCCAGCAGTCCACAGGGACGCGGCAATCAGCCCCAGCATTTT.